The present T cell receptor (beta chain) was sequenced within a study of molecular identifiers for immune sequencing clone quantification. Library preparation followed earlier protocols using designated TCR primers. One entry per CDR3 protein results from TCRdb running MiXCR on the PCR reads. The sample comprises around 300,000 distinct CDR3 sequences, roughly 24% of which are singletons, and about 0.73% rests with the top ten. As regards this clonotype: Its antigen remains unknown. A clone one base away is much larger, so this may be a read error.

Study-level results: Spiked Jurkat TCR RNA equal to one cell could reportedly be picked out among 800,000 to 1,000,000 naive cells. Highly expanded clone sizes could be underestimated through barcode sharing by identical TCR molecules.

This CDR3 spans 11 amino acids. From germline, CDR1 is MNHEY and CDR2 SVGEGT. The chain links TRBV6-2 or TRBV6-3 to TRBJ2-7; D call uncertain. The material sequenced was naive CD8+ T cells from blood, with Jurkat cell RNA spiked in. Regarding subset: FACS-sorted CD8+CD4-CCR7+CD45RA+ naive T cells. The sequence came from a human donor in good health. Some libraries in this study had Jurkat cell RNA spiked in. CDR3 nucleotide sequence: TGTGCCACCAGTTACCAGTACGAGCAGTACTTC. Its translation: CATSYQYEQYF.